The 21 T cell receptor beta chains listed next were all sequenced from one sample in a study of shared clonotypes between healthy human individuals (dated by TCRdb to 2019 to 2021). Receptors were amplified or captured by the immunoSEQ multiplex PCR assay. TCRdb carries this immuneACCESS record with in-frame sequences only. Its versions omit some clonotypes, under half of them owing to an unresolved V gene in the studies checked, with the rest unexplained. In this sample the table shows 2 million to 2.5 million clones, approximately 94% of which occur a single time. The ten largest clones take up 0.1% to 0.15% of the sample. Input material: naive CD4+ T cells sorted from blood. This sample's cell subset or site label indicates: CD45RA+ positively selected. The receptors come from a man in his late teens or twenties in good health.

The rearrangement uses TRBV30 and TRBJ1-5; no definite D call. This CDR3 comprises 12 residues. The V gene lost 5 bases and the J gene lost 4 bases, with 9 bases spanning the gap. Germline-derived CDR1 and CDR2 are GTSNPN and SVGIG (reference sequence). The CDR3 region is CAWAPANQPQHF. In nucleotides, the CDR3 is TGTGCCTGGGCCCCCGCTAATCAGCCCCAGCATTTT.

The rearrangement uses TRBV29-1 and TRBJ1-2, with 9 nucleotides matching TRBD1. The germline gives CDR1 SQVTM, CDR2 ANQGSEA. The CDR3 is 15 residues long. Trimming took 0 bases from V and 4 from J; bases not matched to a gene: 6. CDR3 sequence: CSVEEGTGQLYGYTF. The CDR3 DNA reads as TGCAGCGTTGAAGAAGGGACAGGGCAACTCTATGGCTACACCTTC.

CDR3 bases: TGTGCCAGTAGTATTATGACAGGGTCGATATTGACCTACAATCAGCCCCAGCATTTT. Amino acids: CASSIMTGSILTYNQPQHF. The chain carries TRBV19 and TRBJ1-5; TRBD1 agrees at 7 bases. V gave up 3 bases and J gave up 3 bases; unmatched junction bases: 17. The CDR3 has 19 residues. Germline lookup yields CDR1 LNHDA and CDR2 SQIVND (reference sequence).

The gene calls are TRBV6-5 and TRBJ1-3; TRBD1 agrees at 7 bases. V lost 0 bases and J lost 4; bases outside the gene matches: 3. This CDR3 has 15 residues. Germline V lookup: CDR1 MNHEY, CDR2 SVGAGI. The CDR3 sequence is CASSYSDREGNTIYF. CDR3 nucleotide sequence: TGTGCCAGCAGTTACTCAGACAGGGAGGGAAACACCATATATTTT.

The CDR3 spells CAWSRTVMGEKLFF. The DNA for the CDR3 is TGTGCCTGGAGCCGGACAGTGATGGGAGAAAAACTGTTTTTT. This chain uses TRBV30 with TRBJ1-4; tentative D call: TRBD1 (6 bases). This CDR3 is built from 14 residues. Germline-derived CDR1 and CDR2 are GTSNPN and SVGIG (reference sequence). Trimming removed 3 bases at V and 8 bases at J, with 16 bases between.

The rearrangement links TRBV2 to TRBJ1-6; TRBD1 is a possible D gene (6 bases). CDR3 length equals 16 residues. Trimming cost V 6 bases and J 4 bases, with 16 bases left between them. The germline V gene encodes CDR1 SNHLY and CDR2 FYNNEI. CDR3 protein: CASSLSGTLYNSPLHF. The CDR3 coding sequence is TGTGCCAGCAGCCTCAGTGGGACACTTTATAATTCACCCCTCCACTTT.

The rearrangement joins TRBV19 to TRBJ1-1, with no clear D. Germline CDR1 and CDR2: LNHDA and SQIVND (reference sequence). The CDR3 has 13 residues. V was shortened by 0 bases and J by 5 bases, with 7 bases between the two germline ends. This CDR3 reads CASSIDWATEAFF. In DNA, the CDR3 is TGTGCCAGTAGTATAGATTGGGCAACTGAAGCTTTCTTT.

V is TRBV11-3 and J is TRBJ2-1; 11 positions agree with TRBD1. The CDR3 totals 16 residues. V gave up 5 bases and J gave up 8 bases; unmatched junction bases: 11. Germline assignment: CDR1 SGHNT and CDR2 YENEEA. The CDR3 nucleotides are TGTGCCAGCAGCGCTCGGGACAGGGGGTATGGGGATGAGCAGTTCTTC. This encodes CASSARDRGYGDEQFF.

The chain links TRBV6-5 to TRBJ2-7; 9 positions match TRBD2. Germline V CDR1 and CDR2: MNHEY, SVGAGI. This CDR3 has 15 amino acids. The V gene end was trimmed by 5 bases and the J gene end by 3 bases; junction bases not matched to a gene: 8. As DNA, the CDR3 is TGTGCCAGCAGTCAACTAGCGGGCCATTACTACGAGCAGTACTTC. Translated: CASSQLAGHYYEQYF.

The V call is TRBV7-9, the J call TRBJ1-2; D not resolved. The CDR3 loop spans 14 amino acids. Deletions cut 1 base from V and 7 bases from J, with 13 bases between. Germline V gene data show CDR1 as SEHNR and CDR2 as FQNEAQ (reference sequence). The CDR3 DNA reads TGTGCCAGCAGCTTAGATACCCTATTGAGTGGCTACACCTTC. This codes for CASSLDTLLSGYTF.

This chain connects TRBV5-1 to TRBJ1-3, with TRBD1 identical over 7 bases. The CDR3 spans 17 residues. V lost 0 bases and J lost 1; bases outside the gene matches: 7. CDR1 SGHRS and CDR2 YFSETQ come from the germline V gene. The CDR3 reads CASSLAATGISGNTIYF. The CDR3 coding sequence is TGCGCCAGCAGCTTGGCAGCGACAGGGATTTCTGGAAACACCATATATTTT.

This clone was seen just once. The chain combines TRBV5-1 with TRBJ1-2, with TRBD1 as a possible D gene (6 bases). The CDR3 loop spans 16 amino acids. V lost 4 bases, J lost 4 bases, and 20 bases lay in between. In germline, CDR1 is SGHRS, CDR2 YFSETQ. The CDR3 DNA reads as TGCGCCAGCAGCCTAATGGACAGCCCTGACGGCTATGGCTACACCTTC. As protein: CASSLMDSPDGYGYTF.

The rearrangement links TRBV30 to TRBJ2-2; 7 bases map to TRBD2. This CDR3 has 15 residues. Germline V CDR1 and CDR2: GTSNPN, SVGIG (reference sequence). The ends lost 7 bases at V and 1 base at J; junction bases unmatched: 9. In nucleotides, the CDR3 is TGTGCCTCCCCTACCGGGGGGAAGAACACCGGGGAGCTGTTTTTT. Residues: CASPTGGKNTGELFF.

This clone was detected only once. The rearrangement joins TRBV16 to TRBJ1-2, with D perhaps matching TRBD1 (6 bases). Between the trimmed V and J ends, which lost 2 bases and 2 bases, there was a span of 9 bases. The CDR3 consists of 14 residues. Germline assignment: CDR1 KGHSY and CDR2 FQNENV. The DNA of the CDR3 is TGTGCCAGCAGCCAAATACAGGGAAACTATGGCTACACCTTC. This translates into CASSQIQGNYGYTF.

This clone has only one observation. The chain combines TRBV5-1 with TRBJ2-5, with 7 bases identical to TRBD1. With 4 bases clipped from V and 5 bases from J, the junction kept 8 bases outside the gene matches. In germline, CDR1 is SGHRS, CDR2 YFSETQ. The CDR3 has 14 residues. The CDR3 spells CASSRDSFSETQYF. In nucleotides, the CDR3 is TGCGCCAGCAGCCGGGACAGCTTTAGCGAGACCCAGTACTTC.

The table lists this clone with a few counts. The CDR3 region is CAISESSVGYGYTF. CDR3 in DNA: TGTGCCATCAGTGAGTCGTCGGTCGGGTATGGCTACACCTTC. J is TRBJ1-2 and V is TRBV10-3; D gene uncertain. V lost 0 bases and J lost 5, with 10 bases in between. The V gene's germline CDR1 is ENHRY and CDR2 SYGVKD. The CDR3 runs to 14 residues.

J is TRBJ1-3 and V is TRBV12-5; 7 positions agree with TRBD1. The CDR3 spans 15 residues. Looked up from germline, CDR1 is LGHNT and CDR2 is FRNRAP. The V segment lost 6 bases and the J segment 0 bases; nucleotides outside the gene matches: 5. The CDR3 protein is CASGRGTVSGNTIYF. The CDR3 DNA is TGTGCTAGTGGCCGCGGGACAGTCTCTGGAAACACCATATATTTT.

CDR3 sequence: CASSLASLGNQPQHF. CDR3 DNA: TGTGCCAGCAGCTTAGCGAGCTTGGGCAATCAGCCCCAGCATTTT. The rearrangement joins TRBV7-2 to TRBJ1-5; no definite D call. Germline lookup yields CDR1 SGHTA and CDR2 FQGNSA. Trimming took 0 bases from V and 2 from J, leaving 8 bases between them. The CDR3 runs 15 residues.

The rearrangement links TRBV7-2 to TRBJ2-5, with D perhaps assigned TRBD1 or TRBD2 (5 bases each). Trimming removed 6 bases from V and 7 bases from J, with 21 bases in between. The CDR3 has 15 amino acids. CDR1 is SGHTA and CDR2 is FQGNSA in the germline V gene. The CDR3, as DNA: TGTGCCAGCAGGATGAGGGGAGCCCCGGATGGGACCCAGTACTTC. Translated, it gives CASRMRGAPDGTQYF.

V usage is TRBV7-9 and J usage is TRBJ2-3, with D possibly being TRBD1 (5 bases). The germline V gene encodes CDR1 SEHNR and CDR2 FQNEAQ (reference sequence). V lost 5 bases, J lost 0 bases, and 18 bases lay in between. The CDR3 is 17 residues long. As DNA, the CDR3 is TGTGCCAGCAGCCCACGTGTCCAGGGTACTAGCACAGATACGCAGTATTTT. Translating gives CASSPRVQGTSTDTQYF. Looking up the rest from reference TRBV7-9 and TRBJ2-3 gives the full variable domain: DTGVSQNPRHKITKRGQNVTFRCDPISEHNRLYWYRQTLGQGPEFLTYFQNEAQLEKSRLLSDRFSAERPKGSFSTLEIQRTEQGDSAMYLCASSPRVQGTSTDTQYFGPGTRLTVL.

The V gene is TRBV5-1, the J gene TRBJ1-1, with no clear D. The CDR3 spans 15 residues. V lost 0 bases to trimming and J lost 0 bases, with 9 bases between them. Germline CDR1 reads SGHRS; CDR2 reads YFSETQ. The CDR3 loop reads CASSLARELNTEAFF. CDR3 DNA: TGCGCCAGCAGCTTGGCCCGGGAGTTGAACACTGAAGCTTTCTTT.